This passage covers 22 T cell receptor beta chains from one sample sequenced in a study of blood T cell repertoires in COVID-19. TCRdb keeps only in-frame clones here, not all; method: immunoSEQ multiplex PCR. The data show around 150,000 clones, 70% to 90% seen once. The sample taken for sequencing was peripheral blood. These receptors were taken from a man aged 60 to 69 with acute or convalescent COVID-19.

This clone was observed once. The chain has TRBV18 and TRBJ1-2, with unresolved D. V dropped 4 bases and J dropped 9 bases, with 18 bases sitting between them. The CDR3 loop spans 14 amino acids. Germline assignment: CDR1 KGHSH and CDR2 LQKENI. The CDR3 nucleotides read TGTGCCAGCTCACTTAATTTTGACTCGGCGAGCTACACCTTC. Translation: CASSLNFDSASYTF.

The chain has TRBV28 and TRBJ1-5; 10 bases line up with TRBD1. The CDR3 runs to 18 residues. After removal of 5 bases from V and 0 bases from J, the junction contained 10 bases not matched to a gene. The V gene's germline CDR1 is MDHEN and CDR2 SYDVKM. The CDR3 region is CASSTRDRGRISNQPQHF. In DNA, the CDR3 is TGTGCCAGCAGTACTCGGGACAGGGGTCGTATTAGCAATCAGCCCCAGCATTTT.

This sequence joins TRBV24-1 and TRBJ2-1; 13 positions match TRBD2. The CDR3 is 19 residues long. Per the germline V gene, CDR1 is KGHDR and CDR2 is SFDVKD. V lost 6 bases, J lost 8 bases, and 18 bases stayed unmatched. The CDR3, as DNA: TGTGCCACCAGTCGGCAGACAGCCTGGACTAGCGGGAGTAACGATGAGCAGTTCTTC. It codes for CATSRQTAWTSGSNDEQFF.

V and J are TRBV11-3 and TRBJ2-7; D unresolved. This CDR3 is built from 14 residues. The V gene lost 5 bases and the J gene lost 6 bases, with 17 bases spanning the gap. CDR1 is SGHNT and CDR2 is YENEEA in the germline V gene. CDR3 amino acids: CASSPRSASGEQYF. In nucleotides, the CDR3 is TGTGCCAGCAGCCCCCGGAGCGCGAGTGGCGAGCAGTACTTC.

The gene calls are TRBV27 and TRBJ1-5; 7 bases fit TRBD1. CDR1 is MNHEY, CDR2 SMNVEV, per germline (reference sequence). The ends lost 4 bases at V and 4 bases at J; junction bases unmatched: 7. The CDR3 has 15 residues. The DNA for the CDR3 is TGTGCCAGCAGTTATGGGGCAGGGGGGAATCAGCCCCAGCATTTT. This gives the protein CASSYGAGGNQPQHF.

This chain links TRBV9 with TRBJ1-6, with D unclear. Germline assignment: CDR1 SGDLS and CDR2 YYNGEE. V was cut by 0 bases and J by 5 bases, with 9 bases left in between. The CDR3 covers 15 residues. The CDR3 nucleotides read TGTGCCAGCAGCGTAGTCGGGAGCAATAATTCACCCCTCCACTTT. This codes for CASSVVGSNNSPLHF.

The genes are TRBV19 and TRBJ2-4; D call uncertain. CDR3 size: 15 residues. Germline lookup yields CDR1 LNHDA and CDR2 SQIVND (reference sequence). Trimming removed 3 bases at V and 0 bases at J, with 9 bases between. This CDR3 reads CASSMGRVAKNIQYF. The CDR3 nucleotides read TGTGCCAGTAGTATGGGCAGAGTAGCCAAAAACATTCAGTACTTC.

The genes are TRBV19 and TRBJ2-7; 8 bases are a match to TRBD1. The CDR3 consists of 14 residues. The germline V gene encodes CDR1 LNHDA and CDR2 SQIVND (reference sequence). After removal of 6 bases from V and 2 bases from J, the junction contained 6 bases not matched to a gene. CDR3 DNA sequence: TGTGCCAGTAGGATCGACAGGGGAACCTACGAGCAGTACTTC. It translates to CASRIDRGTYEQYF.

CDR3 DNA sequence: TGTGCCAGCAGGGAGAGTAATCAGCCCCAGCATTTT. Its translation is CASRESNQPQHF. The V gene is TRBV18, the J gene TRBJ1-5; no clear D. V was shortened by 8 bases and J by 4 bases, with 9 bases between the two germline ends. Germline CDR1 KGHSH, CDR2 LQKENI. The CDR3 contains 12 residues.

This chain connects TRBV2 to TRBJ1-6, with 8 bases matching TRBD1. Unmatched junction bases numbered 7, after V lost 5 bases and J lost 7 bases. Germline V gene lookup returns CDR1 SNHLY and CDR2 FYNNEI. This CDR3 is built from 15 residues. The DNA for the CDR3 is TGTGCCAGCAGTCTCCAGGGGGCTTCGAATTCACCCCTCCACTTT. Translation gives CASSLQGASNSPLHF.

The chain uses TRBV5-4 and TRBJ1-2, with D possibly matching TRBD1 (5 bases). Germline values: CDR1 SGHNT, CDR2 YYREEE (reference sequence). This CDR3 has 14 amino acids. V dropped 5 bases and J dropped 1 base, with 12 bases sitting between them. CDR3 nucleotides: TGTGCCAGCAGGCGGCAGGGAGGTAACTATGGCTACACCTTC. Its protein is CASRRQGGNYGYTF.

The chain links TRBV7-9 to TRBJ2-1; 9 bases align to TRBD2. J gave up 4 bases and V 7 bases, and 11 bases lay outside the gene matches. This CDR3 is built from 16 residues. Germline CDR1 and CDR2: SEHNR and FQNEAQ (reference sequence). DNA for the CDR3: TGTGCCAGCATAAAGACTAGCGGAGGAGATTACAATGAGCAGTTCTTC. It yields the protein CASIKTSGGDYNEQFF.

This rearrangement joins TRBV2 to TRBJ1-6; weak D call: TRBD1 (5 bases). CDR3 length: 15 residues. Trimming took off 2 bases at V and 7 bases at J, with 12 bases between the two ends. Germline values: CDR1 SNHLY, CDR2 FYNNEI. The CDR3 reads CASSERQGGNSPLHF. CDR3 DNA: TGTGCCAGCAGTGAAAGGCAGGGTGGCAATTCACCCCTCCACTTT.

The chain uses TRBV4-1 and TRBJ1-5; D unresolved. Trimming took 6 bases from V and 5 from J, leaving 11 bases between them. The CDR3 runs 13 residues. Per the germline V gene, CDR1 is MGHRA and CDR2 is YSYEKL. CDR3 sequence reads: CASSLERDQPQHF. DNA of the CDR3: TGCGCCAGCAGTCTTGAAAGAGATCAGCCCCAGCATTTT.

This rearrangement joins TRBV19 to TRBJ2-1; TRBD1 matches 7 bases. Germline CDR1 and CDR2: LNHDA and SQIVND (reference sequence). Germline trimming cut 7 bases from V and 2 bases from J; bases unmatched to any gene: 2. There are 13 residues in the CDR3. CDR3 coding DNA: TGTGCCAGTACCCAGGGGGCCTACAATGAGCAGTTCTTC. Translating it yields CASTQGAYNEQFF.

The chain uses TRBV19 and TRBJ2-7; 11 nucleotides match TRBD1. The length of the CDR3 is 17 residues. Germline lookup yields CDR1 LNHDA and CDR2 SQIVND (reference sequence). J was trimmed by 2 bases and V by 5 bases; bases with no gene match: 11. The CDR3 coding sequence is TGTGCCAGTAGTGAACCTTCCGGGACAGGGGGGCCCTACGAGCAGTACTTC. As protein: CASSEPSGTGGPYEQYF. The whole variable domain, filled in from reference TRBV19 and TRBJ2-7, reads DGGITQSPKYLFRKEGQNVTLSCEQNLNHDAMYWYRQDPGQGLRLIYYSQIVNDFQKGDIAEGYSVSREKKESFPLTVTSAQKNPTAFYLCASSEPSGTGGPYEQYFGPGTRLTVT.

The rearrangement links TRBV27 to TRBJ1-1, with TRBD1 as a possible D gene (5 bases). The CDR3 has 13 amino acids. V gave up 4 bases and J gave up 4 bases, with 10 bases separating them. Germline-derived CDR1 and CDR2 are MNHEY and SMNVEV (reference sequence). The CDR3 DNA reads TGTGCCAGCAGTTCCCTGGGGCCCACTGAAGCTTTCTTT. This gives the protein CASSSLGPTEAFF.

The chain couples TRBV3-1 (or the pseudogene TRBV3-2) to TRBJ2-7, with 7 bases matching TRBD2. Germline V gene data show CDR1 as LGHDT and CDR2 as YNNKEL (reference sequence). The J segment lost 4 bases and the V segment lost 4 bases, leaving 1 base of the junction unmatched. The CDR3 loop spans 12 amino acids. This chain's CDR3 is CASSRLAYEQYF. As DNA, the CDR3 is TGTGCCAGCAGCCGACTAGCTTACGAGCAGTACTTC.

The rearrangement links TRBV5-1 to TRBJ2-7, with 8 bases fitting TRBD2. Germline V gives CDR1 SGHRS, CDR2 YFSETQ. The CDR3 loop spans 15 amino acids. V lost 6 bases to trimming and J lost 2 bases; unmatched junction nucleotides: 10. The CDR3: CASKQTSATTYEQYF. The CDR3 DNA reads TGCGCCAGCAAACAGACTAGCGCTACAACCTACGAGCAGTACTTC.

This chain links TRBV7-3 with TRBJ2-1; the D gene is possibly TRBD2 (5 bases). The CDR3 consists of 19 residues. CDR1 is SGHTA and CDR2 is FQGTGA in the germline V gene. V gave up 5 bases and J gave up 4 bases, with 27 bases separating them. CDR3 amino acids: CASSHPNRVSIRGYNEQFF. DNA of the CDR3: TGTGCCAGCAGCCACCCAAACCGGGTCTCCATTCGGGGTTACAATGAGCAGTTCTTC.

This chain connects TRBV24-1 to TRBJ1-1; maybe TRBD1 (5 bases). This CDR3 is built from 13 residues. V was cut by 9 bases and J by 4 bases, with 14 bases left in between. Germline V lookup: CDR1 KGHDR, CDR2 SFDVKD. The CDR3 DNA reads as TGTGCCACCCAGGATGCGGGGCGCACTGAAGCTTTCTTT. This encodes CATQDAGRTEAFF.

This clone was picked up a small number of times. The CDR3 protein is CASSLDSSYNEQFF. The CDR3 coding sequence is TGCGCCAGCAGCTTAGACAGCTCCTACAATGAGCAGTTCTTC. The chain carries TRBV5-1 and TRBJ2-1; maybe TRBD1 (5 bases). CDR3 length equals 14 residues. Germline-derived CDR1 and CDR2 are SGHRS and YFSETQ. V lost 2 bases and J lost 0, with 6 bases in between.